A single sample gave rise to the 16 T cell receptor beta chains below, sequenced in a study of graft-versus-host responses after intestinal transplantation. TCRdb's table, derived via immunoSEQ multiplex PCR, lists solely in-frame clones and lacks some. The sample shows 100,000 to 120,000 clones, approximately 92% of them seen only once. These receptors lack a known antigen. The specimen was unstimulated CD8+ T cells sorted from spleen or lymph node cells, collected before intestinal transplant. These receptors all come from a human donor who received an intestinal transplant.

The chain recombines TRBV5-6 with TRBJ2-5; no clear D. CDR1 SGHDT and CDR2 YYEEEE come from the germline V gene. CDR3 length: 13 residues. V lost 3 bases, J lost 2 bases, and 8 bases lay in between. CDR3 sequence reads: CASSWWRQETQYF. Written as DNA, the CDR3 is TGTGCCAGCAGCTGGTGGCGACAAGAGACCCAGTACTTC.

The V gene is TRBV10-2, the J gene TRBJ1-1; D ambiguous. The V end lost 2 bases, the J end lost 2 bases, and 9 bases lay between the germline ends. Per germline, CDR1 WSHSY and CDR2 SAAADI. The CDR3 consists of 14 residues. The CDR3 sequence is CASSEGRINTEAFF. For the CDR3, the DNA is TGCGCCAGCAGTGAGGGACGGATTAACACTGAAGCTTTCTTT.

This chain joins TRBV27 and TRBJ2-3; D not resolved. Trimming shortened V by 5 bases and J by 7 bases, and 13 bases separated the two germline ends. The CDR3 totals 13 residues. CDR1 MNHEY and CDR2 SMNVEV come from the germline V gene (reference sequence). Written as DNA, the CDR3 is TGTGCCAGCAGTCTCCTTACAAAACATACGCAGTATTTT. Its translation: CASSLLTKHTQYF.

The chain has TRBV29-1 and TRBJ1-4; D not certain. From germline, CDR1 is SQVTM and CDR2 ANQGSEA. The V and J ends lost 0 bases and 8 bases respectively, with 13 bases between them. CDR3 length equals 14 residues. The CDR3 region is CSVEDLSEVEKLFF. Written as DNA, the CDR3 is TGCAGCGTTGAAGATCTTTCGGAAGTGGAAAAACTGTTTTTT. Based on the CDR3 plus reference TRBV29-1 and TRBJ1-4, the full variable domain is SAVISQKPSRDICQRGTSLTIQCQVDSQVTMMFWYRQQPGQSLTLIATANQGSEATYESGFVIDKFPISRPNLTFSTLTVSNMSPEDSSIYLCSVEDLSEVEKLFFGSGTQLSVL.

The rearrangement uses TRBV2 and TRBJ1-3; D might be TRBD1 (5 bases). Germline V lookup: CDR1 SNHLY, CDR2 FYNNEI. Trimming pared 6 bases from V and 2 bases from J, leaving 17 bases between. The CDR3 consists of 16 residues. CDR3 residues: CASSVGHAITGNTIYF. The CDR3 DNA follows: TGTGCCAGCAGCGTCGGACACGCCATAACTGGAAACACCATATATTTT.

As DNA, the CDR3 is TGTGCCAGCAGTTTAGGCGCTAGCGGTATAACCGGGGAGCTGTTTTTT. It yields the protein CASSLGASGITGELFF. The chain uses TRBV27 and TRBJ2-2, with 7 bases identical to TRBD2. The CDR3 covers 16 residues. Germline V gene data show CDR1 as MNHEY and CDR2 as SMNVEV (reference sequence). V shed 2 bases, J shed 5 bases, and the junction held 8 bases outside the gene matches.

V and J are TRBV7-9 and TRBJ2-7; 7 bases are shared with TRBD2. The germline gives CDR1 SEHNR, CDR2 FQNEAQ (reference sequence). The CDR3 runs 16 residues. The trim removed 1 base at V and 5 bases at J, leaving 11 bases unmatched. Here the CDR3 DNA reads TGTGCCAGCAGCTTAGTCGTAAGCGGGATAGTCCACGAGCAGTACTTC. Protein sequence: CASSLVVSGIVHEQYF.

This clone has a single count. The chain combines TRBV27 with TRBJ2-3, with D possibly matching TRBD2 (6 bases). The CDR3 extends over 15 amino acids. Germline CDR1 and CDR2: MNHEY and SMNVEV (reference sequence). V shed 5 bases and J shed 2 bases, with 14 bases lying between them. Here the CDR3 DNA reads TGTGCCAGCAGTCATCCGGGACTGTACACAGATACGCAGTATTTT. It encodes CASSHPGLYTDTQYF.

This clone was counted once. The rearrangement links TRBV2 to TRBJ1-1, with D tentatively TRBD1 (5 bases). Per the germline V gene, CDR1 is SNHLY and CDR2 is FYNNEI. The CDR3 length is 15 residues. V was pared by 6 bases and J by 3 bases, with 17 bases between. The DNA for the CDR3 is TGTGCCAGCAGGGATTTCCCCGACAGCTACACTGAAGCTTTCTTT. The encoded protein is CASRDFPDSYTEAFF.

The rearrangement links TRBV27 to TRBJ1-2, with D unresolved. Trimming took off 5 bases at V and 1 base at J, with 11 bases between the two ends. Germline V gene data show CDR1 as MNHEY and CDR2 as SMNVEV (reference sequence). The CDR3 runs 14 residues. The CDR3: CASSPDGYNYGYTF. CDR3 nucleotide sequence: TGTGCCAGCAGTCCTGACGGTTATAACTATGGCTACACCTTC.

The chain joins TRBV19 to TRBJ2-7, with D perhaps TRBD1 (5 bases). This CDR3 region has 14 residues. Trimming left V 11 bases short and J 5 bases short, with 22 bases between. Germline loops: CDR1 LNHDA, CDR2 SQIVND (reference sequence). In nucleotides, the CDR3 is TGTGCCCCCGGTTTCCTCCGTTGGGGCGACGAGCAGTACTTC. It codes for CAPGFLRWGDEQYF.

The chain has TRBV6-5 and TRBJ1-2, with 9 bases that match TRBD1. The J segment lost 3 bases and the V segment lost 5 bases, leaving 4 bases of the junction unmatched. In germline, CDR1 is MNHEY, CDR2 SVGAGI. The CDR3 loop spans 14 amino acids. CDR3 protein: CASSQTGGDYGYTF. The CDR3 coding sequence is TGTGCCAGCAGTCAGACAGGGGGGGACTATGGCTACACCTTC.

The chain is built from TRBV6-4 and TRBJ2-7, with D uncertain. Trimming cost V 5 bases and J 0 bases, with 14 bases left between them. The CDR3 totals 15 residues. Germline CDR1 and CDR2: MRHNA and SNTAGT. CDR3 protein: CASSRSGRSSYEQYF. The CDR3 bases are TGTGCCAGCAGTCGGTCGGGCCGGAGCTCCTACGAGCAGTACTTC.

The rearrangement joins TRBV4-2 to TRBJ2-7, with D perhaps being TRBD1 or TRBD2 (5 bases each). The germline V gene encodes CDR1 LGHNA and CDR2 YNFKEQ. CDR3 length equals 15 residues. V lost 5 bases, J lost 2 bases, and 16 bases lay in between. This CDR3 reads CASSVGSGRTYEQYF. The CDR3 coding sequence is TGTGCCAGCAGCGTGGGATCGGGACGGACCTACGAGCAGTACTTC.

The chain combines TRBV28 with TRBJ1-1; possible D gene TRBD1, 5 bases. Germline V gene data show CDR1 as MDHEN and CDR2 as SYDVKM. The CDR3 runs 12 residues. V lost 10 bases and J lost 1, with 10 bases in between. CDR3 sequence: CATTTGNTEAFF. In nucleotides, the CDR3 is TGTGCCACTACAACAGGGAACACTGAAGCTTTCTTT. Variable domain in full (rest from reference TRBV28 and TRBJ1-1): DVKVTQSSRYLVKRTGEKVFLECVQDMDHENMFWYRQDPGLGLRLIYFSYDVKMKEKGDIPEGYSVSREKKERFSLILESASTNQTSMYLCATTTGNTEAFFGQGTRLTVV.

The CDR3 region is CASSGGWVNQPQHF. The CDR3 DNA reads TGTGCCAGCAGTGGGGGGTGGGTCAATCAGCCCCAGCATTTT. This chain connects TRBV6-1 to TRBJ1-5, with D maybe TRBD1 (5 bases). V dropped 4 bases and J dropped 3 bases, with 10 bases sitting between them. Germline V lookup: CDR1 MNHNS, CDR2 SASEGT. This CDR3 spans 14 amino acids.